These 4 T cell receptor beta chains were sequenced from one sample in a study of cytomegalovirus exposure and HLA in healthy donors. Primers for the PCR totalled 60 Vbeta and 13 Jbeta. Profiling relied on immunoSEQ multiplex PCR, and the TCRdb table lists in-frame clones only, not all of them. The sample data list 50,000 to 75,000 clones. Sequenced material: PBMCs. These receptors all come from a woman between 18 and 30 years old in good health and CMV-seronegative.

The chain joins TRBV6-5 to TRBJ1-2, with D perhaps TRBD1 (5 bases). V lost 0 bases, J lost 6 bases, and 14 bases lay in between. The CDR3 runs 15 residues. CDR1 is MNHEY, CDR2 SVGAGI, per germline. The CDR3 bases are TGTGCCAGCAGTTACTCTAGGGGCAGGGTACATGGCTACACCTTC. Translated: CASSYSRGRVHGYTF.

The chain uses TRBV28 and TRBJ1-2; 7 bases agree with TRBD1. This CDR3 is built from 12 residues. J gave up 8 bases and V 3 bases, and 3 bases lay outside the gene matches. Germline values: CDR1 MDHEN, CDR2 SYDVKM. DNA of the CDR3: TGTGCCAGCAGTTTCAGGGGGTTCGGCTACACCTTC. Its protein product is CASSFRGFGYTF.

The DNA of the CDR3 is TGTGCCAGCTCAGCATCGACTAGCTTTTCCTACGAGCAGTACTTC. It translates to CASSASTSFSYEQYF. The V gene is TRBV18, the J gene TRBJ2-7; the match to TRBD2 covers 7 bases. V dropped 5 bases and J dropped 1; count of bases not matched to a gene: 8. Germline CDR1 KGHSH, CDR2 LQKENI. The CDR3 is 15 residues long. Based on the CDR3 plus reference TRBV18 and TRBJ2-7, the full variable domain is NAGVMQNPRHLVRRRGQEARLRCSPMKGHSHVYWYRQLPEEGLKFMVYLQKENIIDESGMPKERFSAEFPKEGPSILRIQQVVRGDSAAYFCASSASTSFSYEQYFGPGTRLTVT.

The chain joins TRBV6-1 to TRBJ2-7; 7 bases are a match to TRBD2. J gave up 2 bases and V 6 bases, and 10 bases lay outside the gene matches. The V gene's germline CDR1 is MNHNS and CDR2 SASEGT. The CDR3 loop spans 15 amino acids. In nucleotides, the CDR3 is TGTGCCAGCAGCGGGCCCGGGACTACCACCTACGAGCAGTACTTC. The encoded protein is CASSGPGTTTYEQYF.